This T cell receptor (beta chain) is from a study of T cell repertoires in aging, cancer and after chemotherapy. Amplification of TCR beta used genomic DNA extracted from peripheral blood. This clonotype was observed a handful of times. Its antigen is unidentified. TRB rearrangements spanning V, D and J were amplified using mixed TRB-A/B primers. In TCRdb, the multiplex PCR reads were re-called with MiXCR into one record per CDR3 protein. This sample has several thousand distinct CDR3 sequences, with roughly a quarter found just once. Notes on the study in general: In hematological cancer patients, infiltrated lymphoid organs may have impaired thymic emigration or peripheral T cell expansion. Untreated cancer patients had significantly lower blood TCR diversity than age-matched healthy donors. In each cancer cohort, median generation probability increased across chemotherapy, suggesting thymic output rebounded.

CDR3 length equals 13 residues. Germline V CDR1 and CDR2: SGHDN, FVKESK. Between the trimmed V and J ends, which lost 1 base and 3 bases, there was a span of 6 bases. This chain connects TRBV14 to TRBJ1-2; the D is unclear. This clonotype was sampled from a human donor with a blood cancer. The sequenced sample was blood. The CDR3 DNA reads TGTGCCAGCAGCCAAGTTGAAGACTATGGCTACACCTTC. Translated: CASSQVEDYGYTF.